Following are 8 T cell receptor beta chains from one sample sequenced in a study of T cell repertoires in cytomegalovirus infection. TCRdb analysed the reads with MiXCR anew, one entry per CDR3 protein. The profile shows under 150,000 distinct CDR3 sequences, about 10% of them singletons. Source material: PBMCs. The receptors were gathered from a human donor in good health (CMV status not recorded). Some clones in this sample may be carry-over from other donors' samples.

This clonotype has only a few counts. The rearrangement links TRBV7-3 to TRBJ2-3, with D possibly TRBD1 on 5 matching bases. This CDR3 spans 14 amino acids. Germline CDR1 and CDR2: SGHTA and FQGTGA. V shed 4 bases and J shed 3 bases, with 11 bases lying between them. DNA of the CDR3: TGTGCCAGCAGCTCAAGGGGCAGTACAGATACGCAGTATTTT. Translated: CASSSRGSTDTQYF.

The V gene is TRBV14, the J gene TRBJ1-1, with unresolved D. V gave up 0 bases and J gave up 1 base, with 3 bases separating them. Germline CDR1 reads SGHDN; CDR2 reads FVKESK. The length of the CDR3 is 13 residues. CDR3 coding DNA: TGTGCCAGCAGCCAAGAGCCGAACACTGAAGCTTTCTTT. Translation gives CASSQEPNTEAFF.

This clonotype came up a few times. The chain employs TRBV14 and TRBJ1-4; D unclear. Per germline, CDR1 SGHDN and CDR2 FVKESK. CDR3 size: 16 residues. V dropped 0 bases and J dropped 5 bases, with 13 bases sitting between them. This CDR3 reads CASSQDQDGGNEKLFF. The CDR3 DNA is TGTGCCAGCAGCCAAGATCAGGATGGCGGGAATGAAAAACTGTTTTTT.

The rearrangement joins TRBV29-1 to TRBJ1-1; 7 bases match TRBD1. The CDR3 sequence is 12 residues long. CDR1 SQVTM and CDR2 ANQGSEA come from the germline V gene. With V trimmed by 7 bases and J by 6 bases, 8 bases remained unmatched. In DNA, the CDR3 is TGCAGCGGGCACAGACAGGGTTCTGAAGCTTTCTTT. This translates into CSGHRQGSEAFF.

The chain uses TRBV7-9 and TRBJ2-2; 7 positions agree with TRBD2. The CDR3 totals 16 residues. With 3 bases clipped from V and 0 bases from J, the junction kept 4 bases outside the gene matches. The V gene's germline CDR1 is SEHNR and CDR2 FQNEAQ (reference sequence). This CDR3 is CASSFGGGANTGELFF. CDR3 DNA: TGTGCCAGCAGCTTCGGCGGGGGAGCGAACACCGGGGAGCTGTTTTTT.

At least ten counts were recorded for this clonotype. The V and J genes are TRBV6-1 and TRBJ2-2, with D possibly being TRBD2 (6 bases). This CDR3 is built from 13 residues. Germline V gene sequence: CDR1 MNHNS, CDR2 SASEGT. V lost 5 bases and J lost 13, with 17 bases in between. The chain's CDR3 is CASSSGVKGGLFF. The CDR3 coding sequence is TGTGCCAGCAGTTCGGGGGTGAAGGGAGGGCTGTTTTTT.

In its sample, this clonotype was seen many times. V is TRBV20-1 and J is TRBJ2-5; no definite D call. The CDR3 contains 15 residues. Germline V gives CDR1 DFQATT, CDR2 SNEGSKA (reference sequence). V was shortened by 0 bases and J by 3 bases, with 14 bases between the two germline ends. In DNA form, the CDR3 reads TGCAGTGCTAGAGATCTCTTTACAGCCGAAGAGACCCAGTACTTC. It yields the protein CSARDLFTAEETQYF.

This clonotype appeared a few times. The rearrangement uses TRBV20-1 and TRBJ2-3; the D is unclear. The V and J ends lost 5 bases and 4 bases respectively, with 4 bases between them. The CDR3 consists of 10 residues. Germline values: CDR1 DFQATT, CDR2 SNEGSKA (reference sequence). DNA of the CDR3: TGCAGTGCTTCAGCAGATACGCAGTATTTT. The encoded protein is CSASADTQYF.